This TCR beta chain was captured by sequencing in a study of Ad26.COV2.S vaccination and SARS-CoV-2 variants. The study, taken as a whole, reports: Total T cell responses may have been underestimated by the TCR breadth and depth analyses. People who got the vaccine or the placebo had similar non-spike TCR breadth.

Profiled with immunoSEQ multiplex PCR; TCRdb holds only in-frame clones, not every one. Of about 280,000 clones listed, about 89% are singletons. The CDR3 length is 14 residues. CDR1 SGHTA and CDR2 FQGTGA come from the germline V gene. Trimming cost V 4 bases and J 5 bases; bases outside gene matches: 7. The sample's treatment: 15 to 20 received Ad26.COV2.S at low or high dose, single or two shots; about 5 received placebo; per-sample allocation not given. Repertoires come from day 63 after the first vaccine or placebo injection. With respect to this clone: What it binds is unknown. Distinct nucleotide sequences in the sample also encode this CDR3.

This chain connects TRBV7-3 to TRBJ1-1; TRBD1 matches at 7 bases. This material consisted of peripheral blood, taken in a trial of Ad26.COV2.S vaccine versus placebo. The receptor was isolated from a person between 18 and 60 years old who received the Ad26.COV2.S COVID-19 vaccine or a placebo. The DNA of the CDR3 is TGTGCCAGCAGCTCAACAGGGGCGGGTACTGAAGCTTTCTTT. Encoded protein: CASSSTGAGTEAFF.